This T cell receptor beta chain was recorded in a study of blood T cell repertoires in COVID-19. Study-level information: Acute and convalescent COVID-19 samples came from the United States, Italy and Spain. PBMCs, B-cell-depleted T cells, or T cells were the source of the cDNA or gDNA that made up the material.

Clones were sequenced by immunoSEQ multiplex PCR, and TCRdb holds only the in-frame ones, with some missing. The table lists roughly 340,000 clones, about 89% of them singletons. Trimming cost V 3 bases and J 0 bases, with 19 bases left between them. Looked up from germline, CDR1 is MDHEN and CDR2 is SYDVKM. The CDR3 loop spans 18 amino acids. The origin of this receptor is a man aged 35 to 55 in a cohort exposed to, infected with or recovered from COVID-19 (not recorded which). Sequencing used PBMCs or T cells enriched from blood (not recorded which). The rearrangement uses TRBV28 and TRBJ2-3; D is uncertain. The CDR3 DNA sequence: TGTGCCAGCAGTTTTCCCCCCCGTCGGTCGACTAGCACAGATACGCAGTATTTT. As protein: CASSFPPRRSTSTDTQYF. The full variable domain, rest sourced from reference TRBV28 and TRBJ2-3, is DVKVTQSSRYLVKRTGEKVFLECVQDMDHENMFWYRQDPGLGLRLIYFSYDVKMKEKGDIPEGYSVSREKKERFSLILESASTNQTSMYLCASSFPPRRSTSTDTQYFGPGTRLTVL.